The entry below describes one TCR beta chain. Sampled blood was obtained at baseline, cycle 4 day 1, and cycle 7 day 1. This record comes from a study of OX40 agonist ivuxolimab in advanced cancers. About the research overall: The patients' treatment was ivuxolimab, an agonistic anti-OX40 (CD134) antibody. Partial responses occurred in three patients (one hepatocellular carcinoma, two cutaneous melanoma). Previous treatment with anti-PD-1, anti-PD-L1 or anti-CTLA-4 therapy was allowed; 30% to 50% had received some.

V lost 4 bases to trimming and J lost 6 bases; unmatched junction nucleotides: 2. The CDR3 sequence is 15 residues long. Germline V gene lookup returns CDR1 MGHRA and CDR2 YSYEKL. TCRdb's table, derived via immunoSEQ multiplex PCR, lists solely in-frame clones and lacks some. In the table there are around 72,000 clones, 89% of which are singletons. The sample here was CD4+ or CD8+ T cells sorted from blood, taken in a trial of the OX40 agonist ivuxolimab. The chain employs TRBV4-1 and TRBJ2-3, with TRBD2 matching 15 bases. This clonotype was obtained from an adult with an advanced solid tumor such as melanoma, head and neck, liver or kidney cancer. The chain's CDR3 is CASSLGLAGGDTQYF. Here the CDR3 DNA reads TGCGCCAGCAGCCTTGGACTAGCGGGAGGGGATACGCAGTATTTT.